These 25 T cell receptor beta chains share one sample of origin, sequenced in a study of blood T cell repertoires in COVID-19. The repertoire was sequenced with immunoSEQ multiplex PCR; TCRdb's copy has only in-frame clones and lacks some. The table lists about 230,000 clones, approximately 89% of them singletons. The specimen was PBMCs or T cells enriched from blood (not recorded which). These receptors were taken from a middle-aged woman with acute COVID-19.

This clone was seen only once. This rearrangement joins TRBV14 to TRBJ2-1; TRBD2 might be the D (5 bases). The V and J ends lost 4 bases and 0 bases respectively, with 13 bases between them. The CDR3 is 16 amino acids. The germline V gene has CDR1 SGHDN and CDR2 FVKESK. CDR3 amino acids: CASSPSRLSSYNEQFF. DNA of the CDR3: TGTGCCAGCAGCCCATCTAGACTATCCTCCTACAATGAGCAGTTCTTC.

The chain has TRBV7-2 and TRBJ2-1, with 9 bases lining up with TRBD1. This CDR3 comprises 15 residues. Trimming took 1 base from V and 3 from J; bases not matched to a gene: 1. Germline loops: CDR1 SGHTA, CDR2 FQGNSA. In nucleotides, the CDR3 is TGTGCCAGCAGCTTAGGACAGGGGGTCTACAATGAGCAGTTCTTC. Translated, it gives CASSLGQGVYNEQFF.

The chain employs TRBV21-1 and TRBJ1-2; the table names TRBD1, a call not compared with the DNA. TRBV21-1 is noted as a pseudogene. This CDR3 is 17 amino acids long. CDR3 coding DNA: TGTGCCAGCAGCAAAACCGCCCCGACAGGGGGTGGATGGGGCTACACCTTC. The encoded protein is CASSKTAPTGGGWGYTF.

This clone was seen more than once but under ten times. The V and J genes are TRBV2 and TRBJ2-2; no firm D call. CDR1 and CDR2 (germline): SNHLY, FYNNEI. V was trimmed by 8 bases and J by 6 bases, leaving 13 bases between them. This CDR3 spans 13 amino acids. The CDR3 sequence: CASHFYSSGELFF. The CDR3 DNA reads as TGTGCCAGCCATTTTTATAGTTCCGGGGAGCTGTTTTTT.

The chain is built from TRBV3-1 (or the pseudogene TRBV3-2) and TRBJ2-5; D is possibly TRBD2 (6 bases). The CDR3 spans 15 residues. Germline-derived CDR1 and CDR2 are LGHDT and YNNKEL (reference sequence). V was clipped by 4 bases and J by 3 bases, with 15 bases between them. CDR3 bases: TGTGCCAGCAGCCTTCGGACTACCTTTAAAGAGACCCAGTACTTC. Its translation is CASSLRTTFKETQYF.

The rearrangement uses TRBV6-2 or TRBV6-3 and TRBJ2-1, with TRBD1 identical over 7 bases. The V gene's germline CDR1 is MNHEY and CDR2 SVGEGT. V was pared by 2 bases and J by 0 bases, with 7 bases of the junction left unmatched. The CDR3 consists of 17 residues. The CDR3 is CASSYTEGQYSYNEQFF. The CDR3 bases are TGTGCCAGCAGTTACACCGAGGGACAGTACTCCTACAATGAGCAGTTCTTC.

The chain couples TRBV2 to TRBJ2-7, with a tentative D call TRBD1 (5 bases). The V gene's germline CDR1 is SNHLY and CDR2 FYNNEI. The ends were cut back, 4 bases at V and 7 bases at J, with 20 bases in the middle. This CDR3 comprises 15 residues. Here the CDR3 reads CASSVGRVTPGEQYF. CDR3 DNA: TGTGCCAGCAGTGTCGGCAGAGTGACCCCAGGGGAGCAGTACTTC.

The DNA of the CDR3 is TGTGCCAGCAGTTTTGGAACCAGGGACGAGCAGTACTTC. It yields the protein CASSFGTRDEQYF. The rearrangement uses TRBV12-3 or TRBV12-4 and TRBJ2-7, with TRBD1 as a possible D gene (5 bases). V lost 3 bases, J lost 5 bases, and 11 bases lay in between. CDR3 length: 13 residues.

This clone came up a few times. V and J are TRBV4-2 and TRBJ1-1; D unclear. V lost 1 base, J lost 5 bases, and 11 bases lay in between. Germline V gene data show CDR1 as LGHNA and CDR2 as YNFKEQ. The CDR3 runs to 14 residues. CDR3 sequence: CASSQVNRETEAFF. The CDR3 bases are TGTGCCAGCAGCCAAGTAAATAGGGAGACTGAAGCTTTCTTT.

The chain employs TRBV27 and TRBJ1-6; D possibly corresponds to TRBD1 (6 bases). V was shortened by 2 bases and J by 10 bases, with 12 bases between the two germline ends. CDR1 MNHEY and CDR2 SMNVEV come from the germline V gene (reference sequence). There are 14 residues in the CDR3. The CDR3 region is CASSLNRVGSPLHF. The CDR3, as DNA: TGTGCCAGCAGTTTAAACAGGGTTGGGTCACCCCTCCACTTT.

The table lists this clone with a few counts. V gene TRBV27 combines with J gene TRBJ2-1, with TRBD2 matching over 7 bases. Germline assignment: CDR1 MNHEY and CDR2 SMNVEV (reference sequence). The CDR3 covers 15 residues. V dropped 3 bases and J dropped 6; count of bases not matched to a gene: 8. The CDR3 protein is CASSFSTSIGNEQFF. The CDR3 nucleotides are TGTGCCAGCAGTTTCTCGACTAGCATTGGCAATGAGCAGTTCTTC.

The genes are TRBV2 and TRBJ2-3, with D maybe TRBD2 (6 bases). Germline V gene lookup returns CDR1 SNHLY and CDR2 FYNNEI. The V end was cut by 3 bases, the J end by 4 bases, with 14 bases between. The CDR3 covers 15 residues. The CDR3 DNA is TGTGCCAGCAGTGAGGGCGGGAAGGGGTCAGATACGCAGTATTTT. Protein sequence: CASSEGGKGSDTQYF.

V is TRBV10-3 and J is TRBJ2-6, with 9 nucleotides matching TRBD1. Looked up from germline, CDR1 is ENHRY and CDR2 is SYGVKD. J gave up 1 base and V 2 bases, and 6 bases lay outside the gene matches. This CDR3 region has 18 residues. This CDR3 is CAISETGTGISGANVLTF. The CDR3 region has the DNA TGTGCCATCAGTGAGACCGGGACAGGGATATCTGGGGCCAACGTCCTGACTTTC.

The V call is TRBV6-6, the J call TRBJ1-2, with 9 nucleotides matching TRBD1. Unmatched junction bases numbered 5, after V lost 6 bases and J lost 6 bases. CDR3 length: 13 amino acids. Germline CDR1 is MNHNY and CDR2 is SVGAGI (reference sequence). The CDR3 coding sequence is TGTGCCAGCAGCCGATGGACAGGGGATGGCTACACCTTC. Protein product: CASSRWTGDGYTF.

The V call is TRBV29-1, the J call TRBJ2-7, with TRBD2 identical over 8 bases. V lost 4 bases and J lost 11; bases outside the gene matches: 7. Germline V gene lookup returns CDR1 SQVTM and CDR2 ANQGSEA. The CDR3 loop spans 11 amino acids. CDR3 protein: CSVATSGEEYV. CDR3 bases: TGCAGCGTTGCTACTAGCGGCGAAGAGTACGTC.

The V and J genes are TRBV11-3 and TRBJ1-1, with D perhaps TRBD1 (5 bases). Germline V gives CDR1 SGHNT, CDR2 YENEEA. This CDR3 comprises 14 residues. V was clipped by 2 bases and J by 5 bases, with 12 bases between them. The CDR3 protein is CASSLTRGGTEAFF. The CDR3 coding sequence is TGTGCCAGCAGCTTAACCCGGGGGGGTACTGAAGCTTTCTTT.

The rearrangement uses TRBV30 and TRBJ2-3; possibly TRBD2 for D (6 bases). The V and J ends lost 1 base and 11 bases respectively, with 19 bases between them. Germline values: CDR1 GTSNPN, CDR2 SVGIG (reference sequence). The CDR3 contains 14 residues. In DNA, the CDR3 is TGTGCCTGGAGTGCGGGAGACGTCCTTGGGCGGCAGTATTTT. Its protein product is CAWSAGDVLGRQYF.

This clone was detected only once. V gene TRBV2 combines with J gene TRBJ2-3; no reliable D call. CDR3 length: 13 residues. CDR1 is SNHLY and CDR2 is FYNNEI in the germline V gene. V dropped 4 bases and J dropped 2 bases, with 7 bases sitting between them. CDR3 bases: TGTGCCAGCAGTGCGTCTTCCACAGATACGCAGTATTTT. This codes for CASSASSTDTQYF.

About this clone itself: One end of the junction varies from germline; a read error may be responsible. The chain employs TRBV7-9 and TRBJ2-1; a possible D gene is TRBD1 (5 bases). The CDR3 consists of 12 residues. Germline loops: CDR1 SEHNR, CDR2 FQNEAQ (reference sequence). CDR3 region: CASSPRDRIPIF. The CDR3 coding sequence is TGTGCCAGCAGCCCCAGGGATCGAATACCGATCTTC.

In this sample, this clone turned up once. This chain uses TRBV6-2 or TRBV6-3 with TRBJ2-7; perhaps TRBD2 as D (6 bases). There are 16 residues in the CDR3. Germline assignment: CDR1 MNHEY and CDR2 SVGEGT. The V gene lost 4 bases and the J gene lost 7 bases, with 23 bases spanning the gap. The CDR3 is CASSSRWSARDLEQYF. DNA of the CDR3: TGTGCCAGCAGTTCCCGATGGTCAGCCCGGGACTTGGAGCAGTACTTC.

The chain combines TRBV6-4 with TRBJ1-1; TRBD1 is a possible D gene (6 bases). The germline gives CDR1 MRHNA, CDR2 SNTAGT. Trimming left V 5 bases short and J 6 bases short, with 19 bases between. The CDR3 extends over 15 amino acids. Written as DNA, the CDR3 is TGTGCCAGCAGTCCATCGACAGGACGGGCCTCTGAAGCTTTCTTT. It specifies CASSPSTGRASEAFF.

V is TRBV15 and J is TRBJ1-5; D is undetermined. The CDR3 length is 18 residues. CDR1 and CDR2 (germline): LNHNV, YYDKDF (reference sequence). V gave up 0 bases and J gave up 2 bases, with 17 bases separating them. CDR3 in amino acids: CATSRDSGIVSRNQPQHF. The DNA of the CDR3 is TGTGCCACCAGCAGAGATTCGGGGATAGTATCGCGCAATCAGCCCCAGCATTTT.

The rearrangement uses TRBV11-2 and TRBJ2-3; 14 bases are shared with TRBD2. CDR3 length: 17 residues. Germline V gene data show CDR1 as SGHAT and CDR2 as FQNNGV. V was clipped by 5 bases and J by 5 bases; unmatched bases: 9. CDR3 region: CASSHPTSGGAEDTQYF. The CDR3 DNA reads as TGTGCCAGCAGCCATCCGACTAGCGGGGGGGCAGAAGATACGCAGTATTTT.

The chain combines TRBV12-3 or TRBV12-4 with TRBJ2-5, with unresolved D. Trimming left V 3 bases short and J 13 bases short, with 18 bases between. This CDR3 is built from 13 residues. CDR3 amino acids: CASSFPEARRSYF. As DNA, the CDR3 is TGTGCCAGCAGTTTCCCCGAGGCCCGCCGGTCGTACTTC.

This clone came up once. The V gene is TRBV29-1, the J gene TRBJ1-2; D might be TRBD1 (5 bases). CDR3 size: 11 residues. The germline gives CDR1 SQVTM, CDR2 ANQGSEA. Trimming removed 4 bases from V and 7 bases from J, with 10 bases in between. The CDR3 DNA follows: TGCAGCGTTGCTGGGGGGGGTGGCTACACCTTC. Translation gives CSVAGGGGYTF.